The T cell receptor (beta chain) under discussion was sequenced for a study of T cell responses to AZD1222 COVID-19 vaccine. There are 17 residues in the CDR3. Germline CDR1 is SGHNT and CDR2 is YENEEA. J gave up 5 bases and V 4 bases, and 7 bases lay outside the gene matches. Sequenced by immunoSEQ multiplex PCR; TCRdb stores in-frame clones only, minus some. The sample gives about 150,000 clones, approximately 92% of which show up once; roughly 3.3% is in the top ten. The rearrangement links TRBV11-3 to TRBJ2-1, with TRBD2 identical over 14 bases. The sample in question was peripheral blood, obtained 28 days after the second AZD1222 dose. This TCR was sampled from an adult who received the AZD1222 COVID-19 vaccine. This CDR3 is CASSSGLAGAVDNEQFF. The CDR3 region has the DNA TGTGCCAGCAGCTCGGGACTAGCGGGAGCGGTGGACAATGAGCAGTTCTTC.